This T cell receptor beta chain was sequenced for a study of blood T cell repertoires in COVID-19. Study as a whole: There were acute and convalescent COVID-19 samples, and they came from the United States, Italy and Spain.

Some clones are missing from TCRdb's copy, which holds only in-frame ones; the method was immunoSEQ multiplex PCR. The table records about 270,000 clones, around 90% of them present only once. Participants, 18 to 89 years old, spanned 25 or so US areas. Participants were placed into cohorts based on the clinical history they reported. This TCR came from a woman aged 45 to 65 who had recovered from COVID-19. Sequencing input: PBMCs or T cells enriched from blood (not recorded which).

The CDR3 sequence: CASSRTGGSNEKLFF. Here the CDR3 DNA reads TGTGCCAGCAGCCGGACAGGGGGGAGTAATGAAAAACTGTTTTTT. The rearrangement links TRBV7-3 to TRBJ1-4; 10 bases are a match to TRBD1. Germline values: CDR1 SGHTA, CDR2 FQGTGA. The CDR3 spans 15 residues. V was clipped by 5 bases and J by 4 bases; unmatched bases: 4.